This TCR beta chain was sequenced in a study of cytomegalovirus exposure and HLA in healthy donors. Whole-study findings and limits: For presence/absence analyses, sequencing depth was assumed to be roughly uniform across donors. In a later analysis, the majority of CMV-associated beta chains seemingly showed HLA restriction. Most TCR sequences were seen very rarely across donors, but some public TCRs occurred in many. In a later analysis, HLA-C alleles had the fewest associated TCRs, DRB1 alleles the most.

PCR involved 60 Vbeta and 13 Jbeta primers. The repertoire was sequenced with immunoSEQ multiplex PCR; TCRdb's copy has only in-frame clones and lacks some. The sample has roughly 200,000 clones; roughly 70% are singletons. This clone was picked up a small number of times. What it recognizes is unknown. The origin of this receptor is a woman in her 30s in good health and CMV-seronegative. The sample consisted of PBMCs.

The CDR3 protein is CASSPQESYRGLTDTQYF. CDR3 coding DNA: TGTGCCAGCTCACCACAAGAAAGTTACAGGGGGCTCACAGATACGCAGTATTTT. V usage is TRBV18 and J usage is TRBJ2-3, with TRBD1 identical over 9 bases. This CDR3 comprises 18 residues. With 1 base clipped from V and 2 bases from J, the junction kept 10 bases outside the gene matches. The germline CDR1 and CDR2 sequences are KGHSH and LQKENI. Together with reference TRBV18 and TRBJ2-3, the CDR3 gives the full variable domain: NAGVMQNPRHLVRRRGQEARLRCSPMKGHSHVYWYRQLPEEGLKFMVYLQKENIIDESGMPKERFSAEFPKEGPSILRIQQVVRGDSAAYFCASSPQESYRGLTDTQYFGPGTRLTVL.